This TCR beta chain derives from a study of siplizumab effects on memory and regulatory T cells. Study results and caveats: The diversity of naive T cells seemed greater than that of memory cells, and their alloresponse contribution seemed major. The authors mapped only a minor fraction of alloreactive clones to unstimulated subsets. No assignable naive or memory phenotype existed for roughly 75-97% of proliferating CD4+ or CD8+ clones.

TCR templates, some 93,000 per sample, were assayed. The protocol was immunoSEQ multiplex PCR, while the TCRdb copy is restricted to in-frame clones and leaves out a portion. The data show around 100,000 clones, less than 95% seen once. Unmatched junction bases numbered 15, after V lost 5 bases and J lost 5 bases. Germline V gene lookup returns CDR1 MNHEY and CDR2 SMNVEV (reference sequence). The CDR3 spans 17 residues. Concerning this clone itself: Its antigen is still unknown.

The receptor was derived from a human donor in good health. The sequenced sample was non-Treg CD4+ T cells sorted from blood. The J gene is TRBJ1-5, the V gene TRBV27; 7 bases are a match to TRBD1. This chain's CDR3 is CASSIAPPSTGHQPQHF. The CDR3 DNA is TGTGCCAGCAGTATCGCCCCTCCGTCGACAGGGCATCAGCCCCAGCATTTT.